A selection of T cell receptor beta chains follows, all from one sample in a study of T cell responses to AZD1222 COVID-19 vaccine. Clones were sequenced by immunoSEQ multiplex PCR, and TCRdb holds only the in-frame ones, with some missing. Of 100,000 to 150,000 clones detected, 80% to 90% appear once; the ten largest clones hold around 1.5%. Here the sequenced sample was peripheral blood, taken on day 0 of AZD1222 vaccination. The receptors were sampled from an adult in good health. CDR3s include the opening cysteine and the closing phenylalanine or tryptophan. A D gene is named only where the DNA matches it firmly. Size values are once, few and many counts, or a class for expanded clones, and some rows have none.

V gene	D gene	J gene	clone size	CDR3 DNA	CDR3 protein
TRBV11-3	TRBD2	TRBJ2-5	.	TGTGCCAGCAGCTTAGTAGCGGGAGGATCCGCGGAGACCCAGTACTTC	CASSLVAGGSAETQYF
TRBV2	.	TRBJ2-3	.	TGTGCCAGCAGTGAGGGCGGACTTCGTTTCACAGATACGCAGTATTTT	CASSEGGLRFTDTQYF
TRBV3-1/TRBV3-2	.	TRBJ2-2	.	TGTGCCAGCAGCCCCCCTTACAGGGATACATACACCGGGGAGCTGTTTTTT	CASSPPYRDTYTGELFF
TRBV6-5	.	TRBJ2-3	.	TGTGCCAGCAGTTCCGACGGATTTAGCACAGATACGCAGTATTTT	CASSSDGFSTDTQYF
TRBV28	.	TRBJ2-7	.	TGTGCCAGCAGTTTAGCGGGACCCTACGAGCAGTACTTC	CASSLAGPYEQYF
TRBV9	.	TRBJ2-1	.	TGTGCCAGCAGCGTAGTGACTAGTGGATCTGAGCAGTTCTTC	CASSVVTSGSEQFF
TRBV7-9	TRBD1	TRBJ2-1	.	TGTGCCAGCAGCCCCACAGGGGAAACCTACAATGAGCAGTTCTTC	CASSPTGETYNEQFF
TRBV18	TRBD2	TRBJ2-1	.	TGTGCCAGCTCCCCCCAAAGCGGGAGGAGCTCCTACAATGAGCAGTTCTTC	CASSPQSGRSSYNEQFF
TRBV18	.	TRBJ2-2	.	TGTGCCAGCTCACCAAGGGCCGGGGAGCTGTTTTTT	CASSPRAGELFF
TRBV5-1	.	TRBJ2-3	.	TGCGCCAGCAGCTTGGCCTTGGACACCGCAGATACGCAGTATTTT	CASSLALDTADTQYF
TRBV18	TRBD1	TRBJ2-5	.	TGTGCCAGCTCACCCCGGACAGGGCCGGGGGAGACCCAGTACTTC	CASSPRTGPGETQYF
TRBV5-1	.	TRBJ1-2	.	TGCGCCAGCAGCTTAACCGCGGATGGCTACACCTTC	CASSLTADGYTF
TRBV24-1	TRBD1	TRBJ2-7	once	TGTGCCACCAGCGGACCAACGCCCGGGACAGGGTTGCCCTACGAGCAGTACTTC	CATSGPTPGTGLPYEQYF
TRBV7-6	.	TRBJ2-3	few	TGTGCCAGCAGCTTAGCGATCAGGGGAAATACGCAGTATTTT	CASSLAIRGNTQYF
TRBV11-1	.	TRBJ2-7	.	TGTGCCAGCAGCTTAAGGGGTGAAGCCTACGAGCAGTACTTC	CASSLRGEAYEQYF
TRBV7-2	.	TRBJ1-5	.	TGTGCCAGCAGCTACGGTTCGGCTAATCAGCCCCAGCATTTT	CASSYGSANQPQHF